This T cell receptor (beta chain) was identified in a study of CXCR3-negative and CXCR3-positive naive CD8 T cells. On the study more broadly: Total TRB output reached about 135 million reads, about 1.5 +/- 0.3 million per library. Study results and caveats: After cryopreservation, CXCR3 expression dropped partially; most assays used fresh PBMCs. Similarly elevated diversity marked both naive subsets, with memory CD8+ cells showing far lower diversity. Naive CXCR3-negative cells resembled naive CXCR3-positive cells in TRBV-TRBJ usage; memory cells differed.

The TRB cDNA libraries were prepared by 5' RACE with UMI labels. TCRdb re-called the 5' RACE reads, yielding one record per CDR3 amino acid sequence without DNA. This listing includes tens of thousands of distinct CDR3 sequences. With regard to this clonotype: Its target is not known.

From germline, CDR1 is DFQATT and CDR2 SNEGSKA (reference sequence). This CDR3 has 15 amino acids. The receptor was derived from a human donor in good health. Some clones in this sample may be carry-over from other donors' samples. This chain uses TRBV20-1 with TRBJ2-5; without DNA, the TCRdb call of TRBD1 cannot be checked. Sequencing input: naive CXCR3- CD8+ T cells from blood. Indicated subset: CD45RO-CCR7+CD27+CD95- naive CD8+ T cells lacking CXCR3 (TNR3-). The CDR3 is CSARGTGLPQETQYF.